Below, 30 T cell receptor beta chains from the same sample are listed, as sequenced in a study of CD8+CD57+ T cells in acquired aplastic anemia. Patients selected for sequencing had displayed CD8+CD57+ cell expansion by flow cytometry. For CDR3 and TCR beta VDJ profiling, genomic DNA was the template used. MiXCR was run by TCRdb on the reads, yielding one entry per CDR3 protein. This sample has about 170,000 distinct CDR3 sequences, with roughly 48% found just once. The sequenced material came from sorted CD4+, CD8+, or CD8+CD57+ T cells (not recorded which) from PBMCs. The receptor source for this set is a human donor with aplastic anemia.

This clonotype was seen at least ten times. The chain uses TRBV7-2 and TRBJ2-2; TRBD2 matches at 9 bases. The ends lost 0 bases at V and 0 bases at J; junction bases unmatched: 5. The CDR3 consists of 18 residues. Germline V lookup: CDR1 SGHTA, CDR2 FQGNSA. DNA of the CDR3: TGTGCCAGCAGCTTAGCGTGGGCGGGGGGGCCGAACACCGGGGAGCTGTTTTTT. It encodes CASSLAWAGGPNTGELFF.

This chain joins TRBV15 and TRBJ1-2; D is perhaps TRBD1 (5 bases). This CDR3 is 16 amino acids long. V was shortened by 2 bases and J by 3 bases, with 16 bases between the two germline ends. Per germline, CDR1 LNHNV and CDR2 YYDKDF (reference sequence). As DNA, the CDR3 is TGTGCCACCAGCAGAAGATTGGGGGAGTTGGACTATGGCTACACCTTC. The encoded protein is CATSRRLGELDYGYTF.

Regarding this clonotype: This may arise from a read error, as a much more abundant clone is one base away. The chain combines TRBV2 with TRBJ1-1; unclear D gene. The CDR3 runs to 13 residues. The germline gives CDR1 SNHLY, CDR2 FYNNEI. The CDR3 loop reads CASSYIKNTDAFF. In DNA form, the CDR3 reads TGTGCCAGCAGTTACATTAAGAACACTGACGCTTTCTTT.

This clonotype was seen just once. The chain couples TRBV7-9 to TRBJ1-2; D not certain. The germline CDR1 and CDR2 sequences are SEHNR and FQNEAQ (reference sequence). V dropped 1 base and J dropped 7 bases, with 4 bases sitting between them. The CDR3 extends over 11 amino acids. The CDR3 here is CASSLETGYTF. DNA of the CDR3: TGTGCCAGCAGCTTAGAAACTGGCTACACCTTC. The complete variable domain, with remaining parts taken from reference TRBV7-9 and TRBJ1-2, reads DTGVSQNPRHKITKRGQNVTFRCDPISEHNRLYWYRQTLGQGPEFLTYFQNEAQLEKSRLLSDRFSAERPKGSFSTLEIQRTEQGDSAMYLCASSLETGYTFGSGTRLTVV.

On this clonotype: A read error is likely, as this CDR3 ends without the conserved phenylalanine or tryptophan. The chain joins TRBV10-3 to TRBJ1-2, with TRBD1 identical over 9 bases. With V trimmed by 3 bases and J by 2 bases, 10 bases remained unmatched. Germline CDR1 is ENHRY and CDR2 is SYGVKD. The CDR3 sequence is 17 residues long. The CDR3 here is CAISDKEAGQGNYGYTL. As DNA, the CDR3 is TGTGCCATCAGTGATAAGGAGGCCGGACAGGGGAACTATGGCTACACCCTC.

This clonotype was recorded a few times. The chain uses TRBV18 and TRBJ1-3; D unresolved. The V and J ends lost 4 bases and 0 bases respectively, with 10 bases between them. This CDR3 has 15 residues. Germline V gene lookup returns CDR1 KGHSH and CDR2 LQKENI. Written as DNA, the CDR3 is TGTGCCAGCTCACTAAAAGTGCTCTCTGGAAACACCATATATTTT. This sequence encodes CASSLKVLSGNTIYF. Variable domain in full (rest from reference TRBV18 and TRBJ1-3): NAGVMQNPRHLVRRRGQEARLRCSPMKGHSHVYWYRQLPEEGLKFMVYLQKENIIDESGMPKERFSAEFPKEGPSILRIQQVVRGDSAAYFCASSLKVLSGNTIYFGEGSWLTVV.

This clonotype turned up a few times. Sequence at one end of the junction differs from germline and may be a read error. The chain links TRBV6-2 or TRBV6-3 to TRBJ1-1, with D perhaps matching TRBD1 (5 bases). The CDR3 is 15 residues long. Germline V CDR1 and CDR2: MNHEY, SVGEGT. CDR3 bases: TGTGCCAACAGTTACGGGACGGCAACCAACACTGAAGCTTTCTTT. It is translated as CANSYGTATNTEAFF.

The gene calls are TRBV7-8 and TRBJ1-1; 9 nucleotides line up with TRBD1. This CDR3 is 13 amino acids long. The germline V gene has CDR1 SGHVS and CDR2 FQNEAQ. Trimming cost V 9 bases and J 4 bases; bases outside gene matches: 6. CDR3: CASKQGAITEAFF. In nucleotides, the CDR3 is TGTGCCAGTAAACAGGGGGCAATCACTGAAGCTTTCTTT.

This clonotype was seen many times. The chain combines TRBV20-1 with TRBJ2-6; 10 bases are a match to TRBD2. CDR3 length equals 14 residues. Trimming at V came to 7 bases and at J to 2 bases, leaving 2 bases not matched to a gene. Germline V gene lookup returns CDR1 DFQATT and CDR2 SNEGSKA (reference sequence). The CDR3: CSGSGGAGANVLTF. The CDR3 region has the DNA TGCAGTGGAAGCGGGGGGGCTGGGGCCAACGTCCTGACTTTC.

This clonotype was found many times. The chain combines TRBV20-1 with TRBJ1-2; no clear D. Germline lookup yields CDR1 DFQATT and CDR2 SNEGSKA (reference sequence). The ends were cut back, 1 base at V and 0 bases at J, with 3 bases in the middle. This CDR3 has 12 amino acids. In DNA, the CDR3 is TGCAGTGCTAGAGGTACTAACTATGGCTACACCTTC. Its translation: CSARGTNYGYTF.

The chain has TRBV6-1 and TRBJ2-2; 7 bases are a match to TRBD1. The CDR3 is made up of 17 amino acids. J lost 5 bases, V lost 7 bases, and 16 bases had no gene match. Germline lookup yields CDR1 MNHNS and CDR2 SASEGT. The CDR3 here is CASNQPFGQASTGELFF. Here the CDR3 DNA reads TGTGCCAGCAACCAGCCCTTTGGACAGGCGAGTACCGGGGAGCTGTTTTTT.

In this sample, this clonotype turned up many times. J is TRBJ2-7 and V is TRBV7-2, with TRBD1 matching over 8 bases. The CDR3 has 14 residues. V was pared by 3 bases and J by 2 bases, with 3 bases of the junction left unmatched. Germline V gene data show CDR1 as SGHTA and CDR2 as FQGNSA. The CDR3, as DNA: TGTGCCAGCAGCTTCTCCAGGGGGCCCTACGAGCAGTACTTC. Residues: CASSFSRGPYEQYF.

This clonotype was picked up a small number of times. The chain is built from TRBV20-1 and TRBJ2-2, with TRBD1 matching 7 bases. Per the germline V gene, CDR1 is DFQATT and CDR2 is SNEGSKA (reference sequence). Germline trimming cut 5 bases from V and 5 bases from J; bases unmatched to any gene: 8. This CDR3 has 14 amino acids. The CDR3, as DNA: TGCAGTGCTTCCCGGACAGGTGGGACCGGGGAGCTGTTTTTT. It is translated as CSASRTGGTGELFF.

The rearrangement links TRBV11-2 to TRBJ2-3, with 8 bases that match TRBD1. Germline CDR1 SGHAT, CDR2 FQNNGV. Germline trimming cut 4 bases from V and 6 bases from J; bases unmatched to any gene: 9. There are 15 residues in the CDR3. The CDR3 is CASSSGQGQRDTQYF. DNA for the CDR3: TGTGCCAGCAGCTCCGGACAGGGTCAAAGGGATACGCAGTATTTT.

This clonotype was observed a handful of times. The chain joins TRBV4-2 to TRBJ1-3; TRBD1 is a possible D gene (6 bases). This CDR3 has 14 amino acids. Trimming took off 1 base at V and 5 bases at J, with 9 bases between the two ends. Germline V gene sequence: CDR1 LGHNA, CDR2 YNFKEQ. CDR3 coding DNA: TGTGCCAGCAGCCAAGGCGGGGGCAGAAACACCATATATTTT. It codes for CASSQGGGRNTIYF.

This clonotype was detected many times. The V call is TRBV5-6, the J call TRBJ1-6; D uncertain. Between the trimmed V and J ends, which lost 0 bases and 10 bases, there was a span of 11 bases. CDR3 length equals 14 residues. Germline V gene data show CDR1 as SGHDT and CDR2 as YYEEEE. The DNA of the CDR3 is TGTGCCAGCAGCTTGGAGGTGGGAATCTCACCCCTCCACTTT. Translation: CASSLEVGISPLHF.

Of note for this clonotype: This may stem from a read error, because a much larger clone lies one nucleotide away. The conserved final phenylalanine or tryptophan is absent from the CDR3, which likely points to a read error. The V call is TRBV11-2, the J call TRBJ1-3; the D gene is possibly TRBD1 (5 bases). The CDR3 length is 16 residues. The germline CDR1 and CDR2 sequences are SGHAT and FQNNGV. The V gene lost 5 bases and the J gene lost 0 bases, with 14 bases spanning the gap. The CDR3 protein is CASSGTGILSGNTIYL. The DNA for the CDR3 is TGTGCCAGCAGCGGTACAGGTATACTCTCTGGAAACACCATATATCTT.

This clonotype was seen a handful of times. This chain connects TRBV19 to TRBJ2-1, with D possibly being TRBD2 (6 bases). Between the trimmed V and J ends, which lost 8 bases and 6 bases, there was a span of 8 bases. Germline values: CDR1 LNHDA, CDR2 SQIVND (reference sequence). The CDR3 totals 11 residues. The DNA of the CDR3 is TGTGCCAGTGGGCGGGGCAATGAGCAGTTCTTC. It encodes CASGRGNEQFF.

This clonotype is a singleton in its sample. The CDR3 spells CASIPPGQGYGYTF. CDR3 nucleotide sequence: TGTGCCAGCATCCCCCCGGGGCAGGGTTATGGCTACACCTTC. The chain recombines TRBV2 with TRBJ1-2; possibly TRBD1 for D (5 bases). V was shortened by 7 bases and J by 5 bases, with 17 bases between the two germline ends. The CDR3 contains 14 residues. The V gene's germline CDR1 is SNHLY and CDR2 FYNNEI. Based on the CDR3 plus reference TRBV2 and TRBJ1-2, the full variable domain is EPEVTQTPSHQVTQMGQEVILRCVPISNHLYFYWYRQILGQKVEFLVSFYNNEISEKSEIFDDQFSVERPDGSNFTLKIRSTKLEDSAMYFCASIPPGQGYGYTFGSGTRLTVV.

The CDR3: CASRGLAGRTDTQYF. CDR3 DNA: TGTGCCAGCAGAGGACTAGCGGGGCGCACAGATACGCAGTATTTT. The chain is built from TRBV2 and TRBJ2-3; 12 bases match TRBD2. The trim removed 6 bases at V and 1 base at J, leaving 2 bases unmatched. The CDR3 runs 15 residues. Germline CDR1 and CDR2: SNHLY and FYNNEI.

There are a few counts of this clonotype. One end of the junction varies from germline; a read error may be responsible. V and J are TRBV5-1 and TRBJ1-1; no definite D call. The CDR3 is 15 residues long. The germline gives CDR1 SGHRS, CDR2 YFSETQ. CDR3 bases: TGCGCCAACAGCCCATCCTTAGTTGCGAACACTGAAGCTTTCTTT. Protein sequence: CANSPSLVANTEAFF.

This clonotype has only one observation. The rearrangement uses TRBV24-1 and TRBJ1-1; D is possibly TRBD1 (5 bases). The CDR3 is 12 residues long. CDR1 KGHDR and CDR2 SFDVKD come from the germline V gene. Trimming cost V 4 bases and J 5 bases, with 7 bases left between them. The CDR3 region is CATSDSGTEAFF. Here the CDR3 DNA reads TGTGCCACCAGTGACTCAGGGACTGAAGCTTTCTTT.

This rearrangement joins TRBV7-2 to TRBJ2-5; 10 nucleotides agree with TRBD1. The CDR3 is 16 residues long. Germline trimming cut 5 bases from V and 3 bases from J; bases unmatched to any gene: 9. CDR1 is SGHTA, CDR2 FQGNSA, per germline. CDR3 in amino acids: CASSPQADRGKETQYF. The CDR3 DNA reads TGTGCCAGCAGCCCCCAGGCGGACAGGGGGAAAGAGACCCAGTACTTC.

This clonotype was detected many times. The chain employs TRBV7-6 and TRBJ1-2; D might be TRBD1 (5 bases). There are 13 residues in the CDR3. Per germline, CDR1 SGHVS and CDR2 FNYEAQ. Trimming shortened V by 5 bases and J by 0 bases, and 7 bases separated the two germline ends. The CDR3: CASSKQANYGYTF. The CDR3 DNA sequence: TGTGCCAGCAGCAAACAGGCTAACTATGGCTACACCTTC.

This clonotype occurred many times. The rearrangement links TRBV19 to TRBJ2-5, with TRBD2 matching 7 bases. This CDR3 comprises 14 residues. J was trimmed by 1 base and V by 6 bases; bases with no gene match: 5. Germline lookup yields CDR1 LNHDA and CDR2 SQIVND (reference sequence). CDR3 coding DNA: TGTGCCAGTAGAAGGTGGGAGGGCCAAGAGACCCAGTACTTC. Amino acid sequence: CASRRWEGQETQYF.

This clonotype was counted at least ten times. The chain uses TRBV20-1 and TRBJ2-5; D possibly matches TRBD1 or TRBD2 (7 bases each). With 0 bases removed from V and 5 bases from J, the gap between germline ends came to 16 bases. Germline V gene lookup returns CDR1 DFQATT and CDR2 SNEGSKA (reference sequence). The CDR3 consists of 15 residues. The CDR3 nucleotides are TGCAGTGCTAGAGATCCAGGGGGGGTAGGGGAGACCCAGTACTTC. It specifies CSARDPGGVGETQYF.

This clonotype has a handful of counts. This chain uses TRBV4-1 with TRBJ2-3, with 7 bases matching TRBD2. In germline, CDR1 is MGHRA, CDR2 YSYEKL. The CDR3 extends over 16 amino acids. Losses at the gene ends were 4 bases for V and 7 bases for J; bases not matched to a gene: 14. CDR3 protein: CASSLSPGLIPNTQYF. CDR3 bases: TGCGCCAGCAGCCTCTCTCCGGGACTAATCCCTAATACGCAGTATTTT.

This clonotype was counted only a few times. The rearrangement joins TRBV5-4 to TRBJ2-7; D gene uncertain. Trimming cost V 1 base and J 3 bases, with 5 bases left between them. The CDR3 contains 12 residues. Germline values: CDR1 SGHNT, CDR2 YYREEE (reference sequence). The CDR3 DNA reads TGTGCCAGCAGCTTGAAAGACTACGAGCAGTACTTC. Residues: CASSLKDYEQYF.

The V gene is TRBV7-2, the J gene TRBJ2-1, with D unresolved. CDR3 length equals 13 residues. The V gene lost 0 bases and the J gene lost 5 bases, with 5 bases spanning the gap. Germline V gene lookup returns CDR1 SGHTA and CDR2 FQGNSA. The CDR3: CASSLARNNEQFF. Written as DNA, the CDR3 is TGTGCCAGCAGCTTAGCGCGGAACAATGAGCAGTTCTTC. Complete variable domain (other parts from reference TRBV7-2 and TRBJ2-1): GAGVSQSPSNKVTEKGKDVELRCDPISGHTALYWYRQSLGQGLEFLIYFQGNSAPDKSGLPSDRFSAERTGGSVSTLTIQRTQQEDSAVYLCASSLARNNEQFFGPGTRLTVL.

Ten or more counts support this clonotype. This rearrangement joins TRBV5-6 to TRBJ1-3; tentatively, D is TRBD1 (5 bases). There are 15 residues in the CDR3. Germline CDR1 and CDR2: SGHDT and YYEEEE. The V end lost 3 bases, the J end lost 3 bases, and 13 bases lay between the germline ends. The CDR3 loop reads CASSSQGFIGNTIYF. The CDR3 nucleotides are TGTGCCAGCAGCTCTCAGGGTTTTATTGGAAACACCATATATTTT.